This T cell receptor beta chain derives from a study of siplizumab effects on memory and regulatory T cells. Clones were sequenced by immunoSEQ multiplex PCR, and TCRdb holds only the in-frame ones, with some missing. This sample carries more than 75,000 clones, more than 95% of them seen once, and the ten largest clones take 0.025% to 0.035%. CDR3 length equals 14 residues. Germline values: CDR1 SGHDT, CDR2 YYEEEE. Trimming took 5 bases from V and 2 from J; bases not matched to a gene: 4. In its sample, this clone was seen a few times. Its target is unknown. The study, taken as a whole, reports: Memory cells seemed less diverse than naive T cells, which seemed major alloresponse contributors. About 80-97% of proliferating CD4+ or CD8+ clones had no assignable naive or memory phenotype.

This sequence joins TRBV5-6 and TRBJ1-5; 7 bases line up with TRBD1. The sequence came from a human donor in good health. The specimen sequenced was naive CD4+ T cells sorted from blood. CDR3 in DNA: TGTGCCAGCAGGGCAGGGGGTGGCAATCAGCCCCAGCATTTT. This sequence encodes CASRAGGGNQPQHF.